What follows is one TCR beta chain and its context. Which antigen it targets is not known. The junction does not match germline at one end; this may be a read error. The time point label for this specimen denotes: blood at routine non-recurrence follow-up after resection. Without any cell sorting, TCR sequencing was performed on whole RNA extracted either from tumor and nontumor lung tissue or from cryopreserved PBMC samples. Patients were selected for TCR sequencing only if sufficient RNA was available from at least two tumor regions. The receptor library was made with 5' RACE. Sequenced using a NextSeq 500. To allow correction of PCR and sequencing errors, the TCR library protocol tagged every TCR cDNA molecule with a unique molecular identifier. As for the original processing: TCR identification, UMI-based error correction and CDR3 extraction were performed with Decombinator tools. TCRs above a frequency of 2 per 1,000, corresponding to the top 1% of the tumor frequency distribution, were defined as expanded. Rényi diversity was computed with the R vegan package after subsampling each repertoire 100 times to 5,000 TCRs. To build CDR3 similarity networks, amino acid triplet string-kernel similarity was used, and CDR3s were connected when their pairwise similarity was above 0.82. TCRdb reprocessing: public reads trimmed at Q25 with fastp, clones called with MiXCR, in-frame beta chains kept. Each entry is one CDR3 protein sequence, shown with its most common DNA and genes. The V and J calls reflect TCRdb's pipeline rather than the authors' work. The sample table holds tens of thousands of distinct CDR3 sequences, of which less than 9% were seen once. The ten largest account for roughly 35% of the sample.

The entry originates in a study of spatial heterogeneity in lung cancer (dated by TCRdb to between 2018 and 2021). At the level of the whole study: The donors were 70 or so patients from the lung TRACERx cohort who had early-stage, untreated non-small cell lung cancer. Follow-up PBMC samples were sequenced whenever available, with a median time to follow-up of roughly 22 months after resection. Beta-chain transcripts were consistently detected in greater numbers than alpha-chain transcripts, which likely reflects a higher abundance of beta-chain transcripts. In the raw uncorrected reads, each unique combination of TCR and UMI appeared on average more than ten times. The study quantitatively compared TCR alpha and beta repertoires across multiple tumor regions, matched nontumor lung and blood in non-small cell lung cancer. Nonsynonymous mutation counts, determined by whole-exome sequencing of tumor tissue, were related to features of the TCR repertoire. At surgery, over 200 tumor regions, around 64 matched nontumor lung samples and more than 50 PBMC samples were TCR-sequenced for both alpha and beta chains. The investigation overall reported the following: Ubiquitous expanded tumor TCRs were found in blood more often at tumor resection than at routine follow-up. Only roughly 13 patients were included in the comparisons of baseline and follow-up blood repertoires. Confirming at a functional level the hypothesis that regional TCRs recognize regional mutations was considered to require additional single-cell paired TCR alpha and beta sequencing.

The cysteine opens and the phenylalanine closes a CDR3 of 12 amino acids. Only CDR3 DNA remains: 36 bases, in frame from the first base. CDR1 and CDR2 were assigned from the germline V gene (reference sequence) as SSHAT and FNYEAQ. The TCR comes from a female donor with early-stage non-small cell lung cancer. The sequencing used PBMCs, collected at follow-up. This sequence uses TRBV7-7 and TRBJ2-2; 7 central bases correspond to TRBD1. The DNA sequence reads TGTGCTAGCAGCCCGGACAGGCTACTGCTGTTTTTT. This codes for CASSPDRLLLFF. Beyond the CDR3, the reference TRBV7-7 and TRBJ2-2 genes provide the residues; the full variable domain reads: GAGVSQSPRYKVTKRGQDVTLRCDPISSHATLYWYQQALGQGPEFLTYFNYEAQPDKSGLPSDRFSAERPEGSISTLTIQRTEQRDSAMYRCASSPDRLLLFFGEGSRLTVL.